A single sample is the source of the 3 T cell receptor beta chains below, sequenced in a study of blood T cells in healthy people across ages. For the second PCR, which ran for roughly 6 to 11 cycles, a sample-barcoded 5' primer and a J-beta primer mix were used. Using its own MiXCR run on the 5' RACE reads, TCRdb lists one record per CDR3 protein. The data show 920,000 or so distinct CDR3 sequences, 35% to 55% seen once. The specimen was blood. All receptors derive from a woman aged 55-70 years in good health.

The chain carries TRBV12-3 or TRBV12-4 and TRBJ2-7; possibly TRBD1 or TRBD2 for D (5 bases each). Near its end, the DNA agrees better with TRBJ2-5, so the J call may be wrong. The length of the CDR3 is 13 residues. CDR3: CASRLGTMETQYF. CDR3 in DNA: TGTGCCAGCAGGCTGGGGACGATGGAGACCCAGTACTTC.

Notes on this clonotype: Relative to the germline gene, one junction end is altered; a read error may explain this. The chain carries TRBV3-1 and TRBJ2-5; TRBD2 is a possible D gene (5 bases). Germline-derived CDR1 and CDR2 are LGHDT and YNNKEL (reference sequence). This CDR3 spans 13 amino acids. The CDR3 spells CTSLSTSEETQYF. The CDR3 DNA reads TGTACCAGTCTTTCAACTAGTGAAGAGACCCAGTACTTC.

The chain has TRBV6-5 and TRBJ1-2; no clear D. Trimming removed 5 bases from V and 8 bases from J, with 18 bases in between. CDR3 size: 14 residues. Germline V gene sequence: CDR1 MNHEY, CDR2 SVGAGI. CDR3 loop: CASSPDTVLGGYTF. In nucleotides, the CDR3 is TGTGCCAGCAGTCCTGACACCGTTTTGGGCGGCTACACCTTC.